This entry features one TCR beta chain sequence. The assay was immunoSEQ multiplex PCR, and TCRdb's table has in-frame clones only and misses some. This table has a few thousand clones, about 60% appearing once. The CDR3 spans 15 residues. Trimming took 1 base from V and 4 from J, leaving 11 bases between them. The germline V gene has CDR1 MDHEN and CDR2 SYDVKM. The data were taken from a study of tumor-infiltrating lymphocytes in localized non-small cell lung cancer. Source material: uninvolved lung tissue not adjacent to the tumor. The receptor was derived from a human donor with non-small cell lung cancer. V usage is TRBV28 and J usage is TRBJ1-5; D not resolved. The CDR3 DNA follows: TGTGCCAGCAGTTTATCCTTGGCCGGGAATCAGCCCCAGCATTTT. Translated: CASSLSLAGNQPQHF.